Following are 3 T cell receptor beta chains from one sample sequenced in a study of CD8 T cells in Susac syndrome. Random hexamers were used to reverse transcribe the RNA input (roughly 0.5 to 1 ug). TCRdb passed the immunoSEQ multiplex PCR reads through MiXCR, listing each CDR3 protein once. The sample consists of approximately 190,000 distinct CDR3 sequences, under 95% of them appearing once. Sequencing used CD4+ T cells from PBMCs. These receptors were collected from a human donor in good health.

The chain carries TRBV12-3 or TRBV12-4 and TRBJ1-2; TRBD1 might be the D (5 bases). This CDR3 region has 14 residues. V lost 3 bases and J lost 7, with 15 bases in between. This chain's CDR3 is CASSFNSRASGYTF. In DNA, the CDR3 is TGTGCCAGCAGTTTTAATAGCAGGGCAAGTGGCTACACCTTC.

This rearrangement joins TRBV28 to TRBJ2-3, with D possibly called TRBD1 or TRBD2 (5 bases each). The CDR3 loop spans 12 amino acids. V was clipped by 3 bases and J by 12 bases, with 13 bases between them. Germline V gene lookup returns CDR1 MDHEN and CDR2 SYDVKM. This chain's CDR3 is CASSLSVGAQYF. CDR3 in DNA: TGTGCCAGCAGTTTGAGCGTCGGGGCACAGTATTTT.

The chain recombines TRBV6-5 with TRBJ1-5; D is ambiguous. Germline V gives CDR1 MNHEY, CDR2 SVGAGI. V lost 0 bases, J lost 3 bases, and 9 bases lay in between. The CDR3 is made up of 15 amino acids. The CDR3 sequence is CASSYSRTANQPQHF. The CDR3 DNA sequence: TGTGCCAGCAGTTACTCGAGGACGGCCAATCAGCCCCAGCATTTT.